The present T cell receptor beta chain was sequenced within a study of shared clonotypes between healthy human individuals (TCRdb year 2020). Broadly, across the study: The cohort included three men and a couple of women between 18 and 49 years of age. To increase sequencing depth and limit assay-specific biases, different laboratories used diverse techniques to prepare libraries and sequence TCR repertoires. The study deeply sequenced blood TCR repertoires of five healthy adults to estimate repertoire size and the extent of clonotype sharing between individuals. For each donor, CD4 naive and CD4 memory were each given three plates, CD8 naive was given two plates, and CD8 memory was given one plate. Leukapheresis yielded between about 0.85 and 9.5 billion PBMCs per donor.

CD8 naive samples consisted of CD45RO-negative cells that were positively selected for CCR7, yielding a CD45RA+CCR7+ population without TemRA cells. Donors were healthy HIV-negative adults with no recently reported acute infections or vaccinations. Every donor was a Caucasian adult residing in Nashville, Tennessee, USA. Blood was obtained by leukapheresis, after which PBMCs were separated by Ficoll-Histopaque density gradient centrifugation and cryopreserved in liquid nitrogen vapor phase. Purity and quantity of every magnetically sorted T cell population were checked by analytical flow cytometry. Each sorted fraction had its genomic DNA isolated and then quantified by UV absorbance on a Nanodrop 2000c. Here is what the overall study found, with its caveats: Rarefaction of sorted-subset datasets indicated incomplete sequencing despite the large sequencing depth. Around 5.4% of naive CD4, 3% to 3.5% of naive CD8, around 2.3% of memory CD4, and roughly 0.4% of memory CD8 clonotypes were shared across a few donors. Sampling was restricted to blood, and TCR repertoires in tissues likely differ from the TCR repertoires found in blood. Pairwise subsampling indicated that sequencing depth was expected to affect the degree of clonotype sharing among donors. Because the study included only a small number of donors, the genetic and exposure-history diversity represented was limited. Clonotypes shared by all four sorted-subset donors showed higher generation probabilities than non-shared clonotypes. Naive subsets generally had larger estimated clonotype richness than memory subsets did.

Using the deep immunoSEQ assay, multiplex PCR amplified TCR CDR3 regions from genomic DNA. Extracted genomic DNA from each cell subset was distributed evenly across all wells of several immunoSEQ 96-well plates, and each plate was treated as a replicate. For sorted subsets, approximately 210 ng of genomic DNA, equivalent to roughly 30,000 T cell genomes, went into each replicate PCR. Purified libraries were quantified with a Qubit 3.0 fluorometer, sized on a Bioanalyzer 2100, and re-quantified with the KAPA Library Quantification kit. Every immunoSEQ 96-well plate was sequenced on a dedicated single-read 150-cycle Illumina NextSeq 550 flow cell. In the source study's methods: Because only junctional sequences without quality scores were contained in the immunoSEQ output, filtering matching that applied to full-length reads could not be performed. To assign V/J genes and CDR3, sequences were annotated using PyIR, a Python wrapper for IgBLAST v1.9, with IMGT germline references. Reads with weak V/J assignments (E-value above 1e-6), missing CDR3, stop codons, out-of-frame junctions, or ambiguous translated residues were removed. V3J clonotypes were defined as sequences sharing an identical inferred V gene, J gene, and CDR3 amino acid sequence. Percentage overlap between repertoires was computed as shared unique clonotypes divided by the size of the smaller repertoire. Richness of each repertoire was evaluated using RTK rarefaction, the Chao1 estimator, and Recon v2.1 estimates of unobserved clonotypes. Generation probabilities were computed with OLGA for all TCRbeta clonotypes obtained by the gDNA method from a handful of donors. TCRdb took this table from immuneACCESS and kept in-frame rearrangements with V and J called. Such tables lack part of the clones; where checked against another copy, unresolved V genes explain under half of the gap, and the rest is unexplained. The D gene and trimming were derived from the DNA, and the V and J assignments and clone size from that table. This sample has about 2,100,000 clones in its table, and about 92% of those were observed once. The ten most abundant clones make up 1.5% to 2% of the sample.

Of note for this clone: The clone's antigen remains unknown. Base qualities are missing; no much larger clone stands one base away.

From the cysteine up to the phenylalanine, the CDR3 has a length of 15 residues. Left in the record is the CDR3 DNA by itself, 45 bases read in frame from the first base. V and J lose 5 bases and 7 bases, and a span of 20 bases separates them. CDR1 and CDR2, per the germline V gene, are SGHTA and FQGNSA. This receptor was identified in a man aged 18 to 29 in good health. Some clones in this sample may be carry-over from other donors' samples. The chain uses TRBV7-2 and TRBJ1-2; matching of 6 bases hints at TRBD1 as the D gene. Sequenced sample: naive CD8+ T cells from PBMCs. The cell subset or site label, read with the paper, signifies: CD45RA+CCR7+. The bases read TGTGCCAGCAGCCAGGGGAGGGTGGGACCTACTGGCTACACCTTC. It translates to CASSQGRVGPTGYTF.